Each of the 21 T cell receptor beta chains below was sequenced from the same sample in a study of Ad26.COV2.S vaccination and SARS-CoV-2 variants. Specified treatment: 15 to 20 received Ad26.COV2.S at low or high dose, single or two shots; 5 received placebo; per-sample allocation not given. Specimens were obtained on day 63 following the first vaccine or placebo injection. Measured with immunoSEQ multiplex PCR; TCRdb has only the in-frame clones, and not every one. The sample has 350,000 to 400,000 clones, approximately 90% seen once; the top ten hold more than 3%. The input for sequencing was peripheral blood, taken in a trial of Ad26.COV2.S vaccine versus placebo. The receptor set was obtained from a person aged 18 to 65 who received the Ad26.COV2.S COVID-19 vaccine or a placebo.

The chain has TRBV2 and TRBJ1-2; tentative D call: TRBD1 (5 bases). Trimming left V 5 bases short and J 8 bases short, with 15 bases between. The length of the CDR3 is 13 residues. Germline V gives CDR1 SNHLY, CDR2 FYNNEI. The CDR3 protein is CASSLTRVQGYTF. The CDR3 DNA sequence: TGTGCCAGCAGTCTTACCAGGGTTCAGGGCTACACCTTC.

This clone was found once. The gene calls are TRBV6-1 and TRBJ2-6; TRBD1 matches 8 bases. CDR1 and CDR2 from the germline V gene are MNHNS and SASEGT. The CDR3 is 16 amino acids. With V trimmed by 3 bases and J by 4 bases, 5 bases remained unmatched. In nucleotides, the CDR3 is TGTGCCAGCAGTGAGGGGACAGGCTCCGGGGCCAACGTCCTGACTTTC. Its protein is CASSEGTGSGANVLTF.

The CDR3 nucleotides read TGTGCCAGCAGCCCGCGTTACGGGACTAGCACAGATACGCAGTATTTT. It specifies CASSPRYGTSTDTQYF. The chain is built from TRBV3-1 (or the pseudogene TRBV3-2) and TRBJ2-3; D is possibly TRBD2 (6 bases). The ends were cut back, 4 bases at V and 0 bases at J, with 14 bases in the middle. The germline V gene encodes CDR1 LGHDT and CDR2 YNNKEL (reference sequence). This CDR3 region has 16 residues.

For this clone: The sample carries other DNA sequences with the same CDR3. CDR3 nucleotides: TGCGCCAGCAGCCAAGTGGGAGGATCGGAGACCCAGTACTTC. Translated: CASSQVGGSETQYF. The J gene is TRBJ2-5, the V gene TRBV4-1, with D maybe TRBD2 (6 bases). Germline V CDR1 and CDR2: MGHRA, YSYEKL. V was pared by 1 base and J by 5 bases, with 11 bases between. This CDR3 has 14 amino acids.

This chain links TRBV6-5 with TRBJ2-3, with D unresolved. Trimming cost V 6 bases and J 0 bases, with 10 bases left between them. Germline V CDR1 and CDR2: MNHEY, SVGAGI. The CDR3 spans 14 residues. The DNA of the CDR3 is TGTGCCAGCAGATCAACTTATAGCACAGATACGCAGTATTTT. The encoded protein is CASRSTYSTDTQYF.

The V call is TRBV2, the J call TRBJ1-1; D is possibly TRBD1 (5 bases). V gave up 4 bases and J gave up 7 bases, with 10 bases separating them. CDR3 size: 12 residues. The V gene's germline CDR1 is SNHLY and CDR2 FYNNEI. The CDR3 spells CASSAGSFEAFF. The CDR3 coding sequence is TGTGCCAGCAGTGCAGGGAGTTTTGAAGCTTTCTTT.

The chain has TRBV12-5 and TRBJ1-1; TRBD1 is a possible D gene (5 bases). V gave up 5 bases and J gave up 6 bases, with 13 bases separating them. This CDR3 is 13 amino acids long. Germline V gives CDR1 LGHNT, CDR2 FRNRAP. For the CDR3, the DNA is TGTGCTAGTGGTATATCAGGGTTACCTGAAGCTTTCTTT. It yields the protein CASGISGLPEAFF.

The rearrangement uses TRBV12-3 or TRBV12-4 and TRBJ2-1, with D unclear. V was clipped by 5 bases and J by 4 bases, with 9 bases between them. This CDR3 region has 13 residues. CDR3 amino acids: CASSNMGYNEQFF. DNA for the CDR3: TGTGCCAGCAGTAATATGGGTTACAATGAGCAGTTCTTC.

V usage is TRBV19 and J usage is TRBJ2-2; D remains ambiguous. This CDR3 is built from 20 residues. Germline values: CDR1 LNHDA, CDR2 SQIVND (reference sequence). Trimming pared 0 bases from V and 3 bases from J, leaving 23 bases between. CDR3 coding DNA: TGTGCCAGTAGTATAGATCCCACACCCCTCGACCCACCGGACACCGGGGAGCTGTTTTTT. As protein: CASSIDPTPLDPPDTGELFF.

The chain couples TRBV27 to TRBJ1-2; the D gene is possibly TRBD1 (6 bases). With 6 bases removed from V and 4 bases from J, the gap between germline ends came to 21 bases. CDR3 length equals 16 residues. The germline V gene has CDR1 MNHEY and CDR2 SMNVEV (reference sequence). The CDR3 DNA reads as TGTGCCAGCAGACCGCGAGAGAAACAGGGTATCTATGGCTACACCTTC. Its protein is CASRPREKQGIYGYTF.

The V gene is TRBV4-1, the J gene TRBJ2-5, with a tentative D call TRBD2 (6 bases). Germline CDR1 is MGHRA and CDR2 is YSYEKL. The CDR3 is 14 residues long. Trimming shortened V by 4 bases and J by 1 base, and 10 bases separated the two germline ends. The CDR3 coding sequence is TGCGCCAGCAGCCCCCGGGACTTCCAAGAGACCCAGTACTTC. As protein: CASSPRDFQETQYF.

This chain links TRBV4-2 with TRBJ1-2, with D perhaps matching TRBD1 (5 bases). Germline V gene data show CDR1 as LGHNA and CDR2 as YNFKEQ. Trimming pared 3 bases from V and 9 bases from J, leaving 17 bases between. This CDR3 region has 14 residues. The CDR3 DNA is TGTGCCAGCAGCCAGGGGGGGGTCAGGGTTAGCTACACCTTC. Its protein product is CASSQGGVRVSYTF.

The V call is TRBV5-4, the J call TRBJ1-2; 9 nucleotides align to TRBD1. Looked up from germline, CDR1 is SGHNT and CDR2 is YYREEE (reference sequence). V trimming: 2 bases; J trimming: 6 bases; junction bases outside the gene matches: 5. CDR3 length: 14 residues. The CDR3 DNA reads TGTGCCAGCAGCTTAACCCGGGACAGGGATGGCTACACCTTC. Its translation is CASSLTRDRDGYTF.

This rearrangement joins TRBV7-2 to TRBJ2-2; D gene ambiguous. CDR3 size: 15 residues. V lost 0 bases to trimming and J lost 7 bases, with 12 bases between them. Germline V lookup: CDR1 SGHTA, CDR2 FQGNSA. CDR3 protein: CASSLAGFRGGELFF. As DNA, the CDR3 is TGTGCCAGCAGCTTAGCGGGGTTTCGTGGCGGGGAGCTGTTTTTT.

The chain links TRBV5-4 to TRBJ2-1; D unresolved. Looked up from germline, CDR1 is SGHNT and CDR2 is YYREEE (reference sequence). This CDR3 is built from 13 residues. Trimming stripped 0 bases from V and 4 bases from J, with 5 bases between. CDR3 sequence: CASSLAVYNEQFF. CDR3 coding DNA: TGTGCCAGCAGCTTGGCCGTATACAATGAGCAGTTCTTC. The full variable domain, in which reference TRBV5-4 and TRBJ2-1 provide the parts outside the CDR3, is ETGVTQSPTHLIKTRGQQVTLRCSSQSGHNTVSWYQQALGQGPQFIFQYYREEENGRGNFPPRFSGLQFPNYSSELNVNALELDDSALYLCASSLAVYNEQFFGPGTRLTVL.

This clone showed up just once. The rearrangement links TRBV7-2 to TRBJ1-4, with D tentatively TRBD1 (6 bases). Looked up from germline, CDR1 is SGHTA and CDR2 is FQGNSA. The CDR3 contains 16 residues. Trimming stripped 5 bases from V and 0 bases from J, with 13 bases between. CDR3 DNA: TGTGCCAGCAGCCCGAGACAGGAAGCAACTAATGAAAAACTGTTTTTT. This translates into CASSPRQEATNEKLFF.

J is TRBJ2-2 and V is TRBV4-1; D gene ambiguous. The germline V gene has CDR1 MGHRA and CDR2 YSYEKL. The CDR3 sequence is 15 residues long. Trimming removed 1 base from V and 1 base from J, with 7 bases in between. This CDR3 is CASSQVAGNTGELFF. DNA for the CDR3: TGCGCCAGCAGCCAAGTCGCAGGGAACACCGGGGAGCTGTTTTTT.

This clone has just one count. V usage is TRBV25-1 and J usage is TRBJ1-2, with D perhaps TRBD1 (5 bases). CDR1 and CDR2 (germline): MGHDK, SYGVNS. This CDR3 region has 13 residues. V dropped 7 bases and J dropped 8 bases, with 17 bases sitting between them. CDR3: CASTPGRGGGYTF. The CDR3 bases are TGTGCCAGCACCCCCGGGAGGGGAGGCGGCTACACCTTC.

The rearrangement links TRBV12-3 or TRBV12-4 to TRBJ1-2, with D hard to call. V was cut by 8 bases and J by 6 bases, with 10 bases left in between. This CDR3 is 11 amino acids long. The CDR3 here is CASLDRDGYTF. The CDR3 bases are TGTGCCAGCCTGGATCGGGATGGCTACACCTTC.

The V gene is TRBV19, the J gene TRBJ1-1, with TRBD1 matching 7 bases. CDR1 is LNHDA, CDR2 SQIVND, per germline (reference sequence). V shed 7 bases and J 10 bases; nucleotides not matched to a gene: 18. The CDR3 is made up of 15 amino acids. CDR3 in DNA: TGTGCCAGTAAAATGGACAGTGACAGGGCGGTCGGAGCTTTCTTT. This encodes CASKMDSDRAVGAFF.

This clone was seen just once. The genes are TRBV11-2 and TRBJ1-2; D ambiguous. The V end lost 5 bases, the J end lost 4 bases, and 17 bases lay between the germline ends. The CDR3 contains 15 residues. Germline values: CDR1 SGHAT, CDR2 FQNNGV. The CDR3 sequence is CASSDSPRTTYGYTF. In DNA, the CDR3 is TGTGCCAGCAGCGACTCACCACGGACGACCTATGGCTACACCTTC.